This TCR beta chain was captured in a study of cytomegalovirus exposure and HLA in healthy donors. Whole-study results and caveats: Later analysis identified 17,000 or so TCR beta sequences associated with HLA alleles, using a false discovery rate threshold of 0.05. Indistinguishable V segments, including TRBV6-2 and TRBV6-3, were excluded. A missense DCLRE1C variant was associated with V- and J-gene trimming of TCR beta chains in a later analysis, and an independent cohort replicated the association.

V was clipped by 5 bases and J by 5 bases, with 11 bases between them. Per germline, CDR1 ENHRY and CDR2 SYGVKD. This CDR3 spans 13 amino acids. Researchers ran the PCR with 60 Vbeta and 13 Jbeta primers. Clones were read by immunoSEQ multiplex PCR, and TCRdb kept only the in-frame ones, dropping some. The sample has 190,000 or so clones, about 85% seen once; the top ten hold nearly 0.4%. This clone has only a few counts. Its antigen remains unidentified. This TCR was sampled from a male donor in good health and CMV-seropositive. The sequenced sample was PBMCs. V gene TRBV10-3 combines with J gene TRBJ2-3, with D perhaps matching TRBD1 (5 bases). The CDR3 sequence is CAISQGQGDTQYF. The CDR3 nucleotides are TGTGCCATCAGTCAGGGTCAGGGAGATACGCAGTATTTT.